This T cell receptor (beta chain) derives from a study of blood T cell repertoires in COVID-19 (dated by TCRdb to about 2020). Regarding the complete study: Collaborator samples came from the United States, Italy and Spain and covered acute and convalescent phases of COVID-19. The material from the prospective study consisted of cDNA or gDNA derived from T cells, B-cell-depleted T cells, or PBMCs. The dataset comprised deeply sampled blood TCRbeta repertoires from subjects exposed to, actively infected with, or recovered from COVID-19. The repertoires were released in a freely available public database intended as a resource for research on the immune response to SARS-CoV-2. Samples were obtained from the ongoing ImmuneRACE study (first 160 participants) and from over a thousand subjects provided by 6 global collaborators. A de-identified subject ID, COVID-19 status, age in years and sex were almost always included in the sample metadata. Where available, HLA class I and class II types were taken from metadata supplied by the sample provider and were not determined by assay-based typing. What the research found in general, with its limitations: Clinical and demographic metadata were provided uncurated, with the amount varying by source and participant.

About this clone itself: Its cognate antigen has yet to be identified. Base qualities are not at hand, and no much larger clone is one base apart.

Measured from the cysteine to the phenylalanine, the CDR3 is 16 residues long. The only DNA kept is the CDR3, 48 bases in frame from the first base. Trimming accounts for 2 bases at V and 5 bases at J, while the number of junction bases matched to no gene is 10. Sequences LGHNA (CDR1) and YNFKEQ (CDR2) are obtained from the germline V gene. Each collaborating institution followed its own protocols to collect whole blood in K2EDTA tubes. For TCRbeta analysis, collaborators shipped samples in one of three forms: frozen whole blood, isolated PBMCs, or DNA extracted from either of those sample types. The immunoSEQ Assay, a bias-controlled multiplex PCR, was used to amplify TCRbeta CDR3 regions from genomic DNA. The paper's processing steps were these. The number of nucleated cells in each sample was estimated by amplification of reference gene primers within the assay. To quantify the absolute abundance of each unique TCRbeta CDR3 rearrangement, sequence reads were collapsed and filtered. Productive Simpson clonality was computed per sample as the square root of Simpson's diversity index over productive rearrangements. What TCRdb holds here is the immuneACCESS table cut down to in-frame rearrangements. Part of the clones is not present; checked against another copy, under half of the missing clones reflect an unresolved V gene, and the others are unexplained. V, J and clone size are taken as reported in that table, and D and trimming were inferred from the DNA itself. The sample yields tens of thousands of clones; 65% to 80% were counted once. Roughly 50% of the sample is held by the ten biggest clonotypes.

The receptor was derived from a human donor in a cohort sampled during active COVID-19. The sequence joins TRBV4-2 to TRBJ2-7; 9 bases in between match TRBD1. Sequenced: peripheral blood. The bases read TGTGCCAGCAGCCAACAACGGGACAGGGTATTGAACGAGCAGTACTTC. Its translation reads: CASSQQRDRVLNEQYF.